The clone carrying this T cell receptor (beta chain) was observed once. These data come from a study of T cell changes during pregnancy in multiple sclerosis. The protocol was immunoSEQ multiplex PCR, while the TCRdb copy is restricted to in-frame clones and leaves out a portion. The sample yields about 28,000 clones, around 92% seen once. The receptor was derived from a female donor in good health, enrolled as a control in a pregnancy study. The sequenced sample was peripheral blood, obtained in the first trimester of pregnancy.

CDR3 protein: CASSESSGSIYEQFF. CDR3 nucleotides: TGTGCCAGCAGCGAATCTAGCGGGAGCATCTATGAGCAGTTCTTC. The rearrangement links TRBV6-1 to TRBJ2-1; 10 bases line up with TRBD2. The CDR3 length is 15 residues. CDR1 and CDR2 from the germline V gene are MNHNS and SASEGT. V gave up 6 bases and J gave up 8 bases; unmatched junction bases: 10.